The present T cell receptor (beta chain) was sequenced within a study of vaccination effects on CD4 cells after COVID-19. Findings and caveats of the study: Clones from infection and from vaccination both contracted markedly late after vaccination.

About this clone itself: Its target is not known.

With the ViraFEST assay, the study expanded antigen-specific CD4+ T cells using viral peptide pools, then sequenced them. Researchers isolated CD4+ T cells once approximately eleven days of culture had elapsed. Subjects were given two BNT162b2 or mRNA-1273 vaccine doses. It was with 10 IU/ml IL-2 and 10 ug/ml peptides that about 2 million PBMC per well were cultured. On days 3 and 7, fresh IL-2 medium replaced half the medium. The repertoire was sequenced with immunoSEQ multiplex PCR; TCRdb's copy has only in-frame clones and lacks some. The sample yields about 26,000 clones, about 80% seen once. The TCR sequence derives from a human donor who received a COVID-19 vaccine. Some clones in this sample may be carry-over from other donors' samples. The sample in question was CD4+ T cells from PBMCs cultured with SARS-CoV-2 spike peptides, obtained after COVID-19 vaccination.

CDR3 bases: TGTGCCAGTAGTATAGCACCAGGGGGATGGAATGAGCAGTTCTTC. Its protein product is CASSIAPGGWNEQFF. V is TRBV19 and J is TRBJ2-1; TRBD1 agrees at 7 bases. Germline-derived CDR1 and CDR2 are LNHDA and SQIVND (reference sequence). After removal of 1 base from V and 7 bases from J, the junction contained 7 bases not matched to a gene. The CDR3 extends over 15 amino acids.